This TCR beta chain was recorded in a study of blood T cell repertoires in COVID-19. At the level of the study: Sites across the United States, Italy and Spain contributed samples from acute and convalescent COVID-19. PBMCs, B-cell-depleted T cells, or T cells provided the cDNA or gDNA that made up the material.

Sequenced by immunoSEQ multiplex PCR; TCRdb stores in-frame clones only, minus some. The data hold around 170,000 clones, with over 75% observed a single time. Residents of around 24 US areas, aged roughly 18 to 89 years, made up the participants. Participants' reported clinical history set cohort assignment. CDR1 and CDR2 from the germline V gene are SGHTA and FQGNSA. Trimming cost V 6 bases and J 7 bases; bases outside gene matches: 8. This CDR3 is built from 15 residues. The J gene is TRBJ2-1, the V gene TRBV7-2, with 11 positions matching TRBD2. The sequence came from a woman aged 45-65 years who had recovered from COVID-19. Sequencing was done on a sample of PBMCs or T cells enriched from blood (not recorded which). The CDR3 bases are TGTGCCAGCAGGGTACTAGCGGGAGTGAGTAATGAGCAGTTCTTC. Its translation is CASRVLAGVSNEQFF.